This T cell receptor (beta chain) is from a study of CD8 T cells in acute hepatitis C reinfection. In the study overall: Acute samples were collected within 168 days of estimated infection, from spontaneous resolvers and chronically infected subjects. Overall study results and limits: Chronically infected subjects had no follow-up NS3-1073 repertoires. Overrepresentation in the naive pool did not explain the preferential TRBV04 and TRBV06 usage seen in all groups.

The sample holds a few counts of this clone. Germline lookup yields CDR1 MDHEN and CDR2 SYDVKM. The CDR3 is 15 residues long. V lost 4 bases and J lost 8, with 20 bases in between. Profiled with immunoSEQ multiplex PCR; TCRdb holds only in-frame clones, not every one. The sample carries 3,800 or so clones, roughly 40% recorded once. The time point denotes: acute HCV infection, within 168 days of estimated infection date. Hepatitis C virus-specific T cells were sequenced directly ex vivo without in vitro expansion. Donors were people who inject drugs, followed every 3 months. Sample: HCV NS3-1073 tetramer-sorted CD8+ T cells from PBMCs, taken during acute infection. The TCR sequence derives from a man aged 25-45 years with chronic hepatitis C. The chain recombines TRBV28 with TRBJ1-2, with D tentatively TRBD1 (5 bases). CDR3 residues: CASSSALGRVLGYTF. CDR3 DNA sequence: TGTGCCAGCAGTTCCGCGTTAGGCAGGGTCCTGGGCTACACCTTC.